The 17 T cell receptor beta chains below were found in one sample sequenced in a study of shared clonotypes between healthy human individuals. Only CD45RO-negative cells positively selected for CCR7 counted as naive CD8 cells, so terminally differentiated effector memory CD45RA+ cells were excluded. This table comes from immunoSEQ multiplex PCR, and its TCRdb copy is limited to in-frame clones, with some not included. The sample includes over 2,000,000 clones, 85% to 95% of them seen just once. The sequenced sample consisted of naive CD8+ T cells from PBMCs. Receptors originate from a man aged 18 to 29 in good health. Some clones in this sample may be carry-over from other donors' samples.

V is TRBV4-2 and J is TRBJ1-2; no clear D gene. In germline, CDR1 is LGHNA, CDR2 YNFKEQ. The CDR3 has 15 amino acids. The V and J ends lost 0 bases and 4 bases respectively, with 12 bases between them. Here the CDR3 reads CASSQETVGTYGYTF. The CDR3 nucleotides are TGTGCCAGCAGCCAAGAAACGGTCGGAACCTATGGCTACACCTTC.

CDR3 loop: CASSLTGSYEQYF. The CDR3 nucleotides read TGCGCCAGCAGTCTAACAGGGAGTTACGAGCAGTACTTC. The chain links TRBV10-2 to TRBJ2-7, with a possible D match to TRBD1 (6 bases). Trimming removed 5 bases from V and 4 bases from J, with 12 bases in between. The CDR3 has 13 amino acids. Per the germline V gene, CDR1 is WSHSY and CDR2 is SAAADI.

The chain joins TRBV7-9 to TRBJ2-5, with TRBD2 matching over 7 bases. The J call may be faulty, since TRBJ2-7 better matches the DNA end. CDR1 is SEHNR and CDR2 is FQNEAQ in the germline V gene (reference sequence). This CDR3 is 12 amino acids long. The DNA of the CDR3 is TGTGCCAGCCGGGGGGAGTCCCACGAGCAGTACTTC. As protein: CASRGESHEQYF.

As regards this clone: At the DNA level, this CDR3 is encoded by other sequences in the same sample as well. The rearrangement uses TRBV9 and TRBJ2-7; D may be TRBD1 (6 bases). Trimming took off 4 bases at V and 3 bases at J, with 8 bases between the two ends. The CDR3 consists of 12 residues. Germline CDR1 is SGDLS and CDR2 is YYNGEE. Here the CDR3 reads CASSKDSYEQYF. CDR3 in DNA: TGTGCCAGCAGCAAGGACAGCTACGAGCAGTACTTC.

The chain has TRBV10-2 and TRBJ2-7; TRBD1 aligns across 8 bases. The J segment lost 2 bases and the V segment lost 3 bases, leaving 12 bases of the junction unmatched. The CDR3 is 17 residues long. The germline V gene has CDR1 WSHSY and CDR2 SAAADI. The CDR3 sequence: CASSDTRTGSSTYEQYF. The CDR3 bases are TGCGCCAGCAGTGATACTCGGACAGGGAGTTCCACCTACGAGCAGTACTTC.

The CDR3 DNA follows: TGTGCCAGCAGCACGGGGATGTTCCAAGAGACCCAGTACTTC. Its protein is CASSTGMFQETQYF. The chain joins TRBV7-9 to TRBJ2-5; maybe TRBD2 (5 bases). Germline assignment: CDR1 SEHNR and CDR2 FQNEAQ (reference sequence). Trimming took off 5 bases at V and 1 base at J, with 11 bases between the two ends. The CDR3 contains 14 residues.

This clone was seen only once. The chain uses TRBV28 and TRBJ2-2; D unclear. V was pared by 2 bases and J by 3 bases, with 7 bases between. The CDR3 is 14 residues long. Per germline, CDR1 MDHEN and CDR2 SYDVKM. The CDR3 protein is CASSLAGYTGELFF. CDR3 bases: TGTGCCAGCAGTTTAGCAGGATACACCGGGGAGCTGTTTTTT.

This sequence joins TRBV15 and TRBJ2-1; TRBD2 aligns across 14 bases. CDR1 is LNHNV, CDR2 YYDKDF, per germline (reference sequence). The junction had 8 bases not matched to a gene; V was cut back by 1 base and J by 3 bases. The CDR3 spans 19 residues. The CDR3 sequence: CATSRVRTSGRRNYNEQFF. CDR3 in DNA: TGTGCCACCAGCAGAGTGAGGACTAGCGGGAGGCGTAACTACAATGAGCAGTTCTTC.

In DNA, the CDR3 is TGTGCCAGCAGCCCTTTAGCGGGACATGGTTTTGAGACCCAGTACTTC. Translation gives CASSPLAGHGFETQYF. This rearrangement joins TRBV27 to TRBJ2-5; 8 nucleotides agree with TRBD2. Germline CDR1 is MNHEY and CDR2 is SMNVEV (reference sequence). The CDR3 has 16 residues. J lost 5 bases, V lost 6 bases, and 14 bases had no gene match.

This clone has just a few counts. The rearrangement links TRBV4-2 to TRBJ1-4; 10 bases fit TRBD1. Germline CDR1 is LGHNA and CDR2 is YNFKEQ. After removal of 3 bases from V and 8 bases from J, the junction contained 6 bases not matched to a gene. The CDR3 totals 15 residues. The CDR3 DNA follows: TGTGCCAGCAGCCAGACAGGGGGCATTAGGGAAAAACTGTTTTTT. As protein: CASSQTGGIREKLFF.

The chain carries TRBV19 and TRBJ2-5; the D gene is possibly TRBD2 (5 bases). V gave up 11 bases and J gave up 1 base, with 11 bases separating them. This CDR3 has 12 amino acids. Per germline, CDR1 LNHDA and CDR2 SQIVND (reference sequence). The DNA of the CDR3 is TGTGCCGCCGGCGCGGGCCAAGAGACCCAGTACTTC. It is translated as CAAGAGQETQYF.

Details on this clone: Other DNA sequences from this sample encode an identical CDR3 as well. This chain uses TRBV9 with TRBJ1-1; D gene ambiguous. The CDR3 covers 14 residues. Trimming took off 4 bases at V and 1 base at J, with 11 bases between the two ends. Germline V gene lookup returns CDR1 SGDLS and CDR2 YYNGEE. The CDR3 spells CASSRAQRNTEAFF. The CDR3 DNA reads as TGTGCCAGCAGCCGGGCCCAGAGGAACACTGAAGCTTTCTTT.

The CDR3: CATSSFAGGPHEQYF. The CDR3 DNA follows: TGTGCCACCAGCAGTTTCGCGGGAGGGCCCCACGAGCAGTACTTC. The chain is built from TRBV15 and TRBJ2-7; 9 nucleotides align to TRBD2. The CDR3 runs to 15 residues. V lost 3 bases to trimming and J lost 5 bases; unmatched junction nucleotides: 8. Per germline, CDR1 LNHNV and CDR2 YYDKDF (reference sequence).

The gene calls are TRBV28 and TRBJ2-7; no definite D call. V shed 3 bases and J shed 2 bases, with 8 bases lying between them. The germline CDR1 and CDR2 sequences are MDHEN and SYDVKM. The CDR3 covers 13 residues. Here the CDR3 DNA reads TGTGCCAGCAGTTTCCCGGAACCCTACGAGCAGTACTTC. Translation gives CASSFPEPYEQYF.

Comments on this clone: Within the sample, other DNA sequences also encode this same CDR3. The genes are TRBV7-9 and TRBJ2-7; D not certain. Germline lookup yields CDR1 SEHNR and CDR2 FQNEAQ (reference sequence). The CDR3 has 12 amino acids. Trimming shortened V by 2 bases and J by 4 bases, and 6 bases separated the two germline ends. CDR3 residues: CASSLQGYEQYF. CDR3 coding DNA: TGTGCCAGCAGCTTACAAGGTTACGAGCAGTACTTC.

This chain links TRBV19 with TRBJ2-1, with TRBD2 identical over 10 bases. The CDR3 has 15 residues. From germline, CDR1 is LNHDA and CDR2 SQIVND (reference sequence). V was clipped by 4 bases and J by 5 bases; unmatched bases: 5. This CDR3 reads CASSTLAGSHNEQFF. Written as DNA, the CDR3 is TGTGCCAGTAGTACACTAGCGGGAAGCCACAATGAGCAGTTCTTC.

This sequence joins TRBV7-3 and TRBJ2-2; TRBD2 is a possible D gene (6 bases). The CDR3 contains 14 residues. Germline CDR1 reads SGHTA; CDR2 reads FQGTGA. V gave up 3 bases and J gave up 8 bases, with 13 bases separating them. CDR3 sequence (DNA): TGTGCCAGCAGCTTTAACCCCCGGGAGGGGGAGCTGTTTTTT. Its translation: CASSFNPREGELFF.